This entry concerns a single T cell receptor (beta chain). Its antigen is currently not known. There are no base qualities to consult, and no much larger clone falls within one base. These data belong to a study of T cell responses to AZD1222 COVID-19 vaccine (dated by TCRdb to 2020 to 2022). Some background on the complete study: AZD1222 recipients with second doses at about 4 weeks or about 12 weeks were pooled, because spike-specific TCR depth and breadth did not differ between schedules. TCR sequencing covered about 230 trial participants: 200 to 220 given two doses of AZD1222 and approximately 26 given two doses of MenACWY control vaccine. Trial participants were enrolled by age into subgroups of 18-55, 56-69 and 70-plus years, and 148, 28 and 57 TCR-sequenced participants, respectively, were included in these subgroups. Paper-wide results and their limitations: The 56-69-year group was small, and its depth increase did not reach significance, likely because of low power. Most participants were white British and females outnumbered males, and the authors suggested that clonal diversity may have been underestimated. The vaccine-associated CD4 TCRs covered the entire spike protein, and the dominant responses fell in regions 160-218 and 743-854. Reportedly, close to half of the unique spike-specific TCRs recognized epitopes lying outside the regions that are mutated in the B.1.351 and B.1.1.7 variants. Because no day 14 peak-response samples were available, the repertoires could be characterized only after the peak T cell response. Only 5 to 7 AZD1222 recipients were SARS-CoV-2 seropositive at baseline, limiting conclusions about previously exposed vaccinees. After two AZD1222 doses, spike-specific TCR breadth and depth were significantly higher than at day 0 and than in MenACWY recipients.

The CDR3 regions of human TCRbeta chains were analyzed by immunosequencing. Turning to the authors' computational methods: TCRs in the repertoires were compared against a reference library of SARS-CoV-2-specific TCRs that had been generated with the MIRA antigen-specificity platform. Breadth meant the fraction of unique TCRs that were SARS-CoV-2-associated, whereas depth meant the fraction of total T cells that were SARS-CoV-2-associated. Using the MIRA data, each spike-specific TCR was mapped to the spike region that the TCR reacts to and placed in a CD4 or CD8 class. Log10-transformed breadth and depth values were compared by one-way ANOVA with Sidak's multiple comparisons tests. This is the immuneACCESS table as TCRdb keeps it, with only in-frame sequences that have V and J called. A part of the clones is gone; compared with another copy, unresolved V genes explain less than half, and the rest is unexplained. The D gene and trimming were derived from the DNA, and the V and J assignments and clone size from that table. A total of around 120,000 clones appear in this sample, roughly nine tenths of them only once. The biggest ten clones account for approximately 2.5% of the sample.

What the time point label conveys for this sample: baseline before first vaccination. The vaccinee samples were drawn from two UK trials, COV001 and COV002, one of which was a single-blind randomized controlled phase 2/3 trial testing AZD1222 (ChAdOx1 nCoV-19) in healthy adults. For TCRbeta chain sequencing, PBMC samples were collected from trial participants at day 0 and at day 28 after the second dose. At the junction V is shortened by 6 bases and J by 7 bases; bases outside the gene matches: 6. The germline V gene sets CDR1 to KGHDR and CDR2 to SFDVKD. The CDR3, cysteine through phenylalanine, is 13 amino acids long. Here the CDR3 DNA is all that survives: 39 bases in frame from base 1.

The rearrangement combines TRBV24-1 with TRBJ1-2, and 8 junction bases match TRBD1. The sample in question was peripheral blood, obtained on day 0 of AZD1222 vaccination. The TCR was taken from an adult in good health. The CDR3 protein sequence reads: CATSPTGGSGYTF. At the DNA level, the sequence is TGTGCCACCAGTCCCACAGGGGGTTCTGGCTACACCTTC.